A selection of T cell receptor beta chains follows, all from one sample in a study of T-cell memory formation after mild COVID-19. TCRdb redid the calling of the 5' RACE reads with MiXCR, one entry per CDR3 protein. The data contain 410,000 or so distinct CDR3 sequences, about a quarter of them singletons. The sequencing sample was made of PBMCs or a T cell subset sorted from them (not recorded which). Every receptor here comes from an adult woman who had mild COVID-19 (a few samples of this study predate the infection). Cell type and time point are not known. Each CDR3 is given with its conserved first and last residue. Fields, in order: CDR3 protein, CDR3 length, V gene, D gene. D genes are given only for firm matches.

CDR3 protein: CASNLQGNQPQHF
CDR3 length: 13
V gene: TRBV6-1
D gene: -

CDR3 protein: CASSPTGFEHNEQFF
CDR3 length: 15
V gene: TRBV12-3/TRBV12-4
D gene: -

CDR3 protein: CASSLFSSDVNVLTF
CDR3 length: 15
V gene: TRBV27
D gene: -

CDR3 protein: CANKPSGGAPDTQYF
CDR3 length: 15
V gene: TRBV10-3
D gene: TRBD2

CDR3 protein: CASSAEGNTDTQYF
CDR3 length: 14
V gene: TRBV25-1
D gene: -

CDR3 protein: CASSQAPASGTYEQYF
CDR3 length: 16
V gene: TRBV4-1
D gene: TRBD2

CDR3 protein: CASSLVRGQGGANVLTF
CDR3 length: 17
V gene: TRBV7-2
D gene: TRBD1

CDR3 protein: CASSGQQGNQPQHF
CDR3 length: 14
V gene: TRBV7-9
D gene: -

CDR3 protein: CASSSPGLAGSGYEQYF
CDR3 length: 17
V gene: TRBV13
D gene: TRBD2

CDR3 protein: CASSQGYSGNTIYF
CDR3 length: 14
V gene: TRBV3-1
D gene: -

CDR3 protein: CATSDPTHWDTGELFF
CDR3 length: 16
V gene: TRBV24-1
D gene: -

CDR3 protein: CASSPWISYEQYF
CDR3 length: 13
V gene: TRBV7-2
D gene: -

CDR3 protein: CATSDLHQDTGELFF
CDR3 length: 15
V gene: TRBV24-1
D gene: -

CDR3 protein: CASSLVWTLYNEQFF
CDR3 length: 15
V gene: TRBV11-2
D gene: -

CDR3 protein: CASSLWGNGYTF
CDR3 length: 12
V gene: TRBV12-3/TRBV12-4
D gene: -

CDR3 protein: CASSVDLGGGTGELFF
CDR3 length: 16
V gene: TRBV9
D gene: TRBD2

CDR3 protein: CASSMTGGEETQYF
CDR3 length: 14
V gene: TRBV5-1
D gene: TRBD1

CDR3 protein: CASSLGLSGGPTDTQYF
CDR3 length: 17
V gene: TRBV7-9
D gene: TRBD2

CDR3 protein: CAWTHSTSTDTQYF
CDR3 length: 14
V gene: TRBV30
D gene: -

CDR3 protein: CASSLVAGGPIHNEQFF
CDR3 length: 17
V gene: TRBV7-2
D gene: TRBD2

CDR3 protein: CASREGISYNEQFF
CDR3 length: 14
V gene: TRBV12-3/TRBV12-4
D gene: -

CDR3 protein: CSVGAGVGNQPQHF
CDR3 length: 14
V gene: TRBV29-1
D gene: -

CDR3 protein: CASSPGQLIEAFF
CDR3 length: 13
V gene: TRBV4-3
D gene: TRBD1

CDR3 protein: CASSQAGTRVPRQYF
CDR3 length: 15
V gene: TRBV6-4
D gene: TRBD2

CDR3 protein: CASSRGLADTGELFF
CDR3 length: 15
V gene: TRBV7-9
D gene: TRBD2

CDR3 protein: CASSVADRGNTEAFF
CDR3 length: 15
V gene: TRBV9
D gene: TRBD1

CDR3 protein: CATSRDEGIQYF
CDR3 length: 12
V gene: TRBV15
D gene: -

CDR3 protein: CASSRRTATEAFF
CDR3 length: 13
V gene: TRBV5-6
D gene: -

CDR3 protein: CASSQAGFQETQYF
CDR3 length: 14
V gene: TRBV14
D gene: -

CDR3 protein: CASSPPGGLAGGEQFF
CDR3 length: 16
V gene: TRBV18
D gene: TRBD2

CDR3 protein: CASSSTGTRYNEQFF
CDR3 length: 15
V gene: TRBV7-3
D gene: -

CDR3 protein: CASSRTSGTTYEQYF
CDR3 length: 15
V gene: TRBV5-4
D gene: TRBD2

CDR3 protein: CASTQDTEAFF
CDR3 length: 11
V gene: TRBV7-9
D gene: -

CDR3 protein: CATSAGANYGYTF
CDR3 length: 13
V gene: TRBV24-1
D gene: -

CDR3 protein: CASSSTSGAGETQYF
CDR3 length: 15
V gene: TRBV5-1
D gene: TRBD2

CDR3 protein: CGAASSYNEQFF
CDR3 length: 12
V gene: TRBV7-9
D gene: -

CDR3 protein: CATSRQGPYNEQFF
CDR3 length: 14
V gene: TRBV24-1
D gene: TRBD1

CDR3 protein: CASSQISGQGYGYTF
CDR3 length: 15
V gene: TRBV5-6
D gene: TRBD1

CDR3 protein: CASKRGGRVNTEAFF
CDR3 length: 15
V gene: TRBV6-5
D gene: -

CDR3 protein: CASSQGVQETQYF
CDR3 length: 13
V gene: TRBV4-3
D gene: -

CDR3 protein: CASSPSGMAYNEQFF
CDR3 length: 15
V gene: TRBV12-3/TRBV12-4
D gene: TRBD2

CDR3 protein: CATSVTGIGYIQYF
CDR3 length: 14
V gene: TRBV15
D gene: -

CDR3 protein: CASRLGSNEQFF
CDR3 length: 12
V gene: TRBV10-3
D gene: -

CDR3 protein: CASSFLGGAGANVLTF
CDR3 length: 16
V gene: TRBV5-1
D gene: TRBD2

CDR3 protein: CSARSSGGHNEQFF
CDR3 length: 14
V gene: TRBV20-1
D gene: TRBD2

CDR3 protein: CASSPLWGNTEAFF
CDR3 length: 14
V gene: TRBV18
D gene: -

CDR3 protein: CVGNNWANVLTF
CDR3 length: 12
V gene: TRBV7-9
D gene: -

CDR3 protein: CASGDGGGQETQYF
CDR3 length: 14
V gene: TRBV6-1
D gene: -

CDR3 protein: CATSDPGLNPNEQFF
CDR3 length: 15
V gene: TRBV24-1
D gene: -

CDR3 protein: CASSLYSRGSNQPQHF
CDR3 length: 16
V gene: TRBV4-1
D gene: -